A single sample is the source of the 24 T cell receptor beta chains below, sequenced in a study of blood T cell repertoires in COVID-19. Produced via immunoSEQ multiplex PCR; TCRdb's table is partial and in-frame only. The sample yields some 240,000 clones, around 80% seen once. Sequences were obtained from peripheral blood. These receptors all come from a middle-aged woman who had recovered from COVID-19.

The chain joins TRBV4-1 to TRBJ1-5; D is ambiguous. The V end lost 6 bases, the J end lost 5 bases, and 11 bases lay between the germline ends. Germline V CDR1 and CDR2: MGHRA, YSYEKL. This CDR3 has 13 amino acids. The CDR3 DNA follows: TGCGCCAGCAGTGGGCAGTATGATCAGCCCCAGCATTTT. Its translation: CASSGQYDQPQHF.

The gene calls are TRBV24-1 and TRBJ1-1, with a tentative D call TRBD1 (5 bases). V was pared by 2 bases and J by 0 bases, with 15 bases between. Germline lookup yields CDR1 KGHDR and CDR2 SFDVKD. This CDR3 has 17 residues. CDR3 bases: TGTGCCACCAGTGATTACAGGCCGACAGCTTTGAACACTGAAGCTTTCTTT. This encodes CATSDYRPTALNTEAFF.

V is TRBV5-1 and J is TRBJ2-1, with TRBD1 matching 10 bases. The CDR3 runs to 15 residues. The germline CDR1 and CDR2 sequences are SGHRS and YFSETQ. V lost 5 bases, J lost 5 bases, and 7 bases stayed unmatched. CDR3 sequence (DNA): TGCGCCAGCAGATCTGGGACAGGGGCGAACAATGAGCAGTTCTTC. This sequence encodes CASRSGTGANNEQFF.

The rearrangement joins TRBV11-2 to TRBJ1-1; 9 bases line up with TRBD1. CDR1 is SGHAT, CDR2 FQNNGV, per germline. With 5 bases clipped from V and 1 base from J, the junction kept 5 bases outside the gene matches. The CDR3 extends over 15 amino acids. In DNA, the CDR3 is TGTGCCAGCAGCCTAGCGGGACAGGGGAACACTGAAGCTTTCTTT. Its protein is CASSLAGQGNTEAFF.

The rearrangement joins TRBV28 to TRBJ1-2, with 10 positions matching TRBD1. Germline CDR1 MDHEN, CDR2 SYDVKM. CDR3 size: 13 residues. V was pared by 3 bases and J by 6 bases, with 1 base of the junction left unmatched. The CDR3 protein is CASSLDRGDGYTF. The CDR3 coding sequence is TGTGCCAGCAGTTTGGACAGGGGGGATGGCTACACCTTC.

The V gene is TRBV7-8, the J gene TRBJ1-3; 9 nucleotides agree with TRBD1. The CDR3 covers 15 residues. The J segment lost 6 bases and the V segment lost 6 bases, leaving 9 bases of the junction unmatched. Germline CDR1 reads SGHVS; CDR2 reads FQNEAQ. The CDR3 DNA follows: TGTGCCAGCAGTCACCGGGACAGGGCAGTAAACACCATATATTTT. Its protein is CASSHRDRAVNTIYF.

V usage is TRBV6-6 and J usage is TRBJ1-4; D uncertain. Germline V gene lookup returns CDR1 MNHNY and CDR2 SVGAGI (reference sequence). The CDR3 spans 16 residues. Trimming took off 0 bases at V and 2 bases at J, with 10 bases between the two ends. CDR3 in DNA: TGTGCCAGCAGTTACTCGATTACAGTTACTAATGAAAAACTGTTTTTT. This translates into CASSYSITVTNEKLFF.

J is TRBJ1-1 and V is TRBV7-9; TRBD1 agrees at 8 bases. J was trimmed by 2 bases and V by 5 bases; bases with no gene match: 4. Germline loops: CDR1 SEHNR, CDR2 FQNEAQ (reference sequence). This CDR3 comprises 14 residues. CDR3 sequence (DNA): TGTGCCAGCAGCCTTGACAGGGGTAACACTGAAGCTTTCTTT. Its translation is CASSLDRGNTEAFF.

The CDR3 nucleotides are TGTGCCACAGGACAGGAGCCCGCTGAAGCTTTCTTT. Its translation: CATGQEPAEAFF. The chain links TRBV18 to TRBJ1-1, with 7 bases matching TRBD1. J was trimmed by 6 bases and V by 10 bases; bases with no gene match: 8. The CDR3 has 12 amino acids. The germline V gene has CDR1 KGHSH and CDR2 LQKENI.

The genes are TRBV11-3 and TRBJ2-7, with TRBD1 identical over 9 bases. Germline CDR1 reads SGHNT; CDR2 reads YENEEA. The CDR3 is 15 amino acids. V lost 0 bases to trimming and J lost 4 bases; unmatched junction nucleotides: 4. CDR3 bases: TGTGCCAGCAGCTTAGATAACAGGGGGCTGTACGAGCAGTACTTC. Translated, it gives CASSLDNRGLYEQYF.

This clone came up a few times. This chain links TRBV19 with TRBJ2-3, with 10 bases aligning to TRBD1. J lost 4 bases, V lost 5 bases, and 12 bases had no gene match. Germline V gene sequence: CDR1 LNHDA, CDR2 SQIVND (reference sequence). The CDR3 length is 17 residues. As DNA, the CDR3 is TGTGCCAGTAGTGTGGGACAGGGGAAAACCTGGGCAGATACGCAGTATTTT. It specifies CASSVGQGKTWADTQYF.

In regard to this clone: A single base separates this from a much larger clone, so it may be a read error. V usage is TRBV7-9 and J usage is TRBJ1-1; D not certain. Deletions cut 1 base from V and 1 base from J, with 7 bases between. This CDR3 contains 14 residues. The germline CDR1 and CDR2 sequences are SEHNR and FQNEAQ (reference sequence). The CDR3 DNA reads as TGTGCCAGCAGCTTAGGTACCGGGAACACTGAAGCTTTCTTT. Protein product: CASSLGTGNTEAFF.

For the CDR3, the DNA is TGCGCCAGCAGCTTGGATCCCATCACCGGGGAGCTGTTTTTT. Protein sequence: CASSLDPITGELFF. This rearrangement joins TRBV5-1 to TRBJ2-2; no clear D gene. V shed 0 bases and J shed 4 bases, with 7 bases lying between them. CDR1 and CDR2 from the germline V gene are SGHRS and YFSETQ. This CDR3 contains 14 residues.

J is TRBJ1-1 and V is TRBV20-1; a possible D gene is TRBD1 (6 bases). Trimming stripped 1 base from V and 12 bases from J, with 12 bases between. Germline CDR1 is DFQATT and CDR2 is SNEGSKA (reference sequence). The CDR3 has 11 residues. This chain's CDR3 is CSARVQGWPFF. Here the CDR3 DNA reads TGCAGTGCTAGAGTTCAGGGGTGGCCTTTCTTT.

This clone has only a few counts. The chain is built from TRBV7-6 and TRBJ1-5, with D tentatively TRBD1 (5 bases). V was pared by 5 bases and J by 2 bases, with 19 bases between. There are 17 residues in the CDR3. The germline CDR1 and CDR2 sequences are SGHVS and FNYEAQ. The CDR3 loop reads CASSPRPGTGRNQPQHF. CDR3 DNA sequence: TGTGCCAGCAGCCCACGACCGGGGACTGGTCGCAATCAGCCCCAGCATTTT.

In nucleotides, the CDR3 is TGTGCCAGCAGTGTAACTAGCACAGATACGCAGTATTTT. Protein: CASSVTSTDTQYF. This chain links TRBV27 with TRBJ2-3; no reliable D call. The germline V gene has CDR1 MNHEY and CDR2 SMNVEV (reference sequence). V was clipped by 5 bases and J by 0 bases, with 6 bases between them. This CDR3 comprises 13 residues.

The gene calls are TRBV28 and TRBJ2-7; tentative D call: TRBD1 (7 bases). Germline V gene lookup returns CDR1 MDHEN and CDR2 SYDVKM. Trimming removed 5 bases at V and 1 base at J, with 15 bases between. This CDR3 spans 15 amino acids. The CDR3 region has the DNA TGTGCCAGCAGTCCCCCTCCAGGGGGGTCCTACGAGCAGTACTTC. Encoded protein: CASSPPPGGSYEQYF.

There are a few counts of this clone. This rearrangement joins TRBV11-2 to TRBJ2-2; a weak D match, TRBD2 (5 bases). The CDR3 spans 14 residues. CDR1 SGHAT and CDR2 FQNNGV come from the germline V gene. Trimming removed 8 bases from V and 0 bases from J, with 10 bases in between. CDR3 in DNA: TGTGCCAGCGGCGAGCGGACGAACACCGGGGAGCTGTTTTTT. As protein: CASGERTNTGELFF.

This clone appeared once. At one boundary the junction diverges from the germline segment, which might be a read error. V gene TRBV4-3 combines with J gene TRBJ1-2; possible D gene TRBD1, 6 bases. The CDR3 is 14 residues long. Germline CDR1 reads LGHNA; CDR2 reads YSLEER. DNA for the CDR3: TGCGCCAGCAGCCAAGATTTGTCCTACAGGGCCCTCTCCTTC. It translates to CASSQDLSYRALSF.

The genes are TRBV10-3 and TRBJ2-7; TRBD2 might be the D (6 bases). Trimming stripped 3 bases from V and 0 bases from J, with 12 bases between. The CDR3 covers 15 residues. CDR1 is ENHRY, CDR2 SYGVKD, per germline. CDR3 region: CAISDGTGSSYEQYF. The CDR3 DNA reads TGTGCCATCAGTGATGGGACCGGGAGCTCCTACGAGCAGTACTTC.

This sequence joins TRBV9 and TRBJ2-1; 7 bases are shared with TRBD2. The CDR3 is 17 residues long. Germline CDR1 SGDLS, CDR2 YYNGEE. Germline trimming cut 4 bases from V and 6 bases from J; bases unmatched to any gene: 16. CDR3 in DNA: TGTGCCAGCAGCAGACGGGGGGAGGGTCGTCGCCCCAATGAGCAGTTCTTC. Translation gives CASSRRGEGRRPNEQFF.

The chain links TRBV5-6 to TRBJ2-1; TRBD1 is a possible D gene (5 bases). V gave up 2 bases and J gave up 7 bases, with 13 bases separating them. This CDR3 has 14 residues. Germline CDR1 and CDR2: SGHDT and YYEEEE. The CDR3 here is CASSFQGPWNEQFF. The CDR3 DNA reads TGTGCCAGCAGCTTTCAGGGCCCTTGGAATGAGCAGTTCTTC.

The chain combines TRBV9 with TRBJ2-1; 7 nucleotides agree with TRBD2. The junction had 12 bases not matched to a gene; V was cut back by 4 bases and J by 5 bases. CDR1 is SGDLS and CDR2 is YYNGEE in the germline V gene. The length of the CDR3 is 16 residues. For the CDR3, the DNA is TGTGCCAGCAGCCCCCCGGGGCTAGCGGCTAACAATGAGCAGTTCTTC. This sequence encodes CASSPPGLAANNEQFF.

The chain recombines TRBV10-3 with TRBJ1-1; D not certain. CDR1 and CDR2 (germline): ENHRY, SYGVKD. The CDR3 is 13 residues long. The V and J ends lost 0 bases and 5 bases respectively, with 7 bases between them. CDR3 protein: CAISESTKTEAFF. The CDR3, as DNA: TGTGCCATCAGTGAGTCGACAAAAACTGAAGCTTTCTTT.